Listed here are 29 T cell receptor beta chains from one sample, sequenced in a study of OX40 agonist ivuxolimab in advanced cancers. Here immunoSEQ multiplex PCR was the method, and the copy in TCRdb shows in-frame clones only, minus some. Altogether 35,000 to 40,000 clones are present, about three quarters being singletons, with the ten largest covering more than 9%. The material sequenced was CD4+ or CD8+ T cells sorted from blood, taken in a trial of the OX40 agonist ivuxolimab. These TCRs come from an adult with an advanced solid tumor such as melanoma, head and neck, liver or kidney cancer.

This chain uses TRBV28 with TRBJ2-5; no clear D. The CDR3 extends over 14 amino acids. Germline V gene sequence: CDR1 MDHEN, CDR2 SYDVKM. V shed 3 bases and J shed 1 base, with 9 bases lying between them. Written as DNA, the CDR3 is TGTGCCAGCAGTTTGGGTGCGGCCCAAGAGACCCAGTACTTC. Translation gives CASSLGAAQETQYF. Full variable domain (missing parts from reference TRBV28 and TRBJ2-5): DVKVTQSSRYLVKRTGEKVFLECVQDMDHENMFWYRQDPGLGLRLIYFSYDVKMKEKGDIPEGYSVSREKKERFSLILESASTNQTSMYLCASSLGAAQETQYFGPGTRLLVL.

This clone was picked up a small number of times. The chain combines TRBV7-8 with TRBJ2-1; D may be TRBD1 or TRBD2 (6 bases each). Germline values: CDR1 SGHVS, CDR2 FQNEAQ. Trimming took 1 base from V and 1 from J, leaving 11 bases between them. This CDR3 has 16 residues. The CDR3 sequence: CASSLDGGHSYNEQFF. The CDR3 nucleotides read TGTGCCAGCAGCTTAGATGGGGGGCATTCCTACAATGAGCAGTTCTTC.

The genes are TRBV4-1 and TRBJ1-6; D is possibly TRBD1 (6 bases). CDR3 length: 17 residues. Germline loops: CDR1 MGHRA, CDR2 YSYEKL. Between the trimmed V and J ends, which lost 3 bases and 8 bases, there was a span of 20 bases. The CDR3 DNA follows: TGCGCCAGCAGCCACGGGGGAGGGGGGCCGTTCGATTCACCCCTCCACTTT. Its protein is CASSHGGGGPFDSPLHF.

The chain employs TRBV19 and TRBJ1-1, with a possible D match to TRBD1 (5 bases). Looked up from germline, CDR1 is LNHDA and CDR2 is SQIVND (reference sequence). The CDR3 consists of 15 residues. V was pared by 6 bases and J by 2 bases, with 16 bases between. The CDR3 DNA sequence: TGTGCCAGTAGCAACGATGGGGCCCCTAACACTGAAGCTTTCTTT. Protein: CASSNDGAPNTEAFF.

This clone was counted only a few times. The CDR3 loop is CAWTNYEVGGELFF. The CDR3 DNA follows: TGTGCCTGGACTAACTACGAGGTTGGCGGGGAGCTGTTTTTT. The rearrangement joins TRBV30 to TRBJ2-2; no definite D call. V lost 4 bases to trimming and J lost 7 bases, with 16 bases between them. There are 14 residues in the CDR3. Germline V CDR1 and CDR2: GTSNPN, SVGIG (reference sequence).

V and J are TRBV5-6 and TRBJ2-3, with TRBD1 identical over 7 bases. Unmatched junction bases numbered 6, after V lost 3 bases and J lost 2 bases. Germline assignment: CDR1 SGHDT and CDR2 YYEEEE. CDR3 size: 15 residues. The CDR3 sequence is CASSSETGFTDTQYF. The DNA of the CDR3 is TGTGCCAGCAGCTCCGAGACAGGGTTCACAGATACGCAGTATTTT.

The count of this clone is one. The V and J genes are TRBV7-3 and TRBJ1-5, with a weak D call TRBD1 (5 bases). The CDR3 has 15 residues. The germline V gene has CDR1 SGHTA and CDR2 FQGTGA. Between the trimmed V and J ends, which lost 5 bases and 9 bases, there was a span of 20 bases. Written as DNA, the CDR3 is TGTGCCAGCAGCCCTGAGCCGGGGACTATCCCGCCCCAGCATTTT. Its translation is CASSPEPGTIPPQHF.

This clone was picked up one time. The rearrangement links TRBV7-8 to TRBJ1-5, with 8 bases aligning to TRBD1. V dropped 2 bases and J dropped 4; count of bases not matched to a gene: 13. Germline CDR1 is SGHVS and CDR2 is FQNEAQ. This CDR3 comprises 18 residues. CDR3 residues: CASSLLGQGGGLNQPQHF. The CDR3, as DNA: TGTGCCAGCAGCTTATTAGGACAGGGAGGGGGCTTGAATCAGCCCCAGCATTTT. The full variable domain, completed using reference TRBV7-8 and TRBJ1-5, is GAGVSQSPRYKVAKRGQDVALRCDPISGHVSLFWYQQALGQGPEFLTYFQNEAQLDKSGLPSDRFFAERPEGSVSTLKIQRTQQEDSAVYLCASSLLGQGGGLNQPQHFGDGTRLSIL.

This rearrangement joins TRBV7-9 to TRBJ2-1; D may match TRBD1 or TRBD2 (6 bases each). Germline values: CDR1 SEHNR, CDR2 FQNEAQ (reference sequence). Trimming shortened V by 1 base and J by 7 bases, and 8 bases separated the two germline ends. The CDR3 is made up of 13 amino acids. In DNA, the CDR3 is TGTGCCAGCAGCTTAGGAGGGGGGAATGAGCAGTTCTTC. It translates to CASSLGGGNEQFF.

The V call is TRBV9, the J call TRBJ1-4; no firm D call. The CDR3 sequence is 15 residues long. V gave up 1 base and J gave up 3 bases, with 10 bases separating them. The germline V gene has CDR1 SGDLS and CDR2 YYNGEE. The CDR3 reads CASSVSPASNEKLFF. CDR3 in DNA: TGTGCCAGCAGCGTAAGTCCCGCATCTAATGAAAAACTGTTTTTT.

This chain links TRBV18 with TRBJ1-3; 11 nucleotides match TRBD1. CDR1 and CDR2 from the germline V gene are KGHSH and LQKENI. The CDR3 runs to 15 residues. Trimming removed 5 bases from V and 5 bases from J; junction bases left unmatched: 5. The CDR3 DNA reads TGTGCCAGCTCATCCGGGACAGGGGGAAGAAACACCATATATTTT. It yields the protein CASSSGTGGRNTIYF.

The genes are TRBV7-2 and TRBJ1-2; unclear D gene. The CDR3 sequence is 17 residues long. The V gene lost 5 bases and the J gene lost 0 bases, with 19 bases spanning the gap. Germline CDR1 SGHTA, CDR2 FQGNSA. The CDR3 sequence: CASSLSLFFSANYGYTF. CDR3 in DNA: TGTGCCAGCAGCCTCAGCTTGTTCTTTTCAGCTAACTATGGCTACACCTTC.

The chain joins TRBV28 to TRBJ1-5, with 9 positions matching TRBD1. The germline gives CDR1 MDHEN, CDR2 SYDVKM. The CDR3 runs 16 residues. J lost 4 bases, V lost 5 bases, and 9 bases had no gene match. In DNA form, the CDR3 reads TGTGCCAGCAGTCCTGGACAGGGGACGCATAATCAGCCCCAGCATTTT. The encoded protein is CASSPGQGTHNQPQHF.

The chain has TRBV6-5 and TRBJ2-5; 7 positions match TRBD1. J lost 5 bases, V lost 0 bases, and 9 bases had no gene match. The germline CDR1 and CDR2 sequences are MNHEY and SVGAGI. The CDR3 consists of 16 residues. CDR3 bases: TGTGCCAGCAGTTACTCTATCGGAACAGGGGTGGAGACCCAGTACTTC. Translation: CASSYSIGTGVETQYF.

This chain uses TRBV14 with TRBJ2-1; 9 bases align to TRBD2. Germline V gives CDR1 SGHDN, CDR2 FVKESK. After removal of 4 bases from V and 7 bases from J, the junction contained 14 bases not matched to a gene. This CDR3 region has 17 residues. CDR3 coding DNA: TGTGCCAGCAGCCCGCCTTTGAGCGGGAGGCAGGGGAATGAGCAGTTCTTC. Protein sequence: CASSPPLSGRQGNEQFF.

This clone was counted between two and nine times. The rearrangement uses TRBV27 and TRBJ2-3; the D is unclear. From germline, CDR1 is MNHEY and CDR2 SMNVEV (reference sequence). The length of the CDR3 is 17 residues. V was cut by 3 bases and J by 0 bases, with 16 bases left in between. The CDR3 loop is CASSFRPPRRSTDTQYF. CDR3 DNA sequence: TGTGCCAGCAGTTTCCGCCCCCCACGGCGCAGCACAGATACGCAGTATTTT.

J is TRBJ2-5 and V is TRBV6-6; D is possibly TRBD2 (5 bases). The CDR3 has 12 amino acids. CDR1 is MNHNY and CDR2 is SVGAGI in the germline V gene (reference sequence). Trimming removed 7 bases from V and 11 bases from J, with 17 bases in between. The CDR3, as DNA: TGTGCCAGCACCATTTCCCCTGGGGAGCAGTACTTC. Translation gives CASTISPGEQYF.

This clone has a handful of counts. The V gene is TRBV2, the J gene TRBJ1-2; TRBD1 matches 10 bases. Germline-derived CDR1 and CDR2 are SNHLY and FYNNEI. The J segment lost 8 bases and the V segment lost 3 bases, leaving 12 bases of the junction unmatched. The CDR3 totals 16 residues. The CDR3 here is CASSEEAGQGMRGYTF. CDR3 DNA sequence: TGTGCCAGCAGTGAGGAAGCGGGACAGGGGATGCGAGGCTACACCTTC.

This clone was recorded only once. The chain employs TRBV11-3 and TRBJ2-1, with 8 bases matching TRBD1. CDR1 is SGHNT and CDR2 is YENEEA in the germline V gene. The CDR3 runs 13 residues. J lost 4 bases, V lost 5 bases, and 1 base had no gene match. Here the CDR3 reads CASSRTGYNEQFF. The DNA for the CDR3 is TGTGCCAGCAGCCGGACAGGGTACAATGAGCAGTTCTTC.

The chain is built from TRBV15 and TRBJ1-5, with D maybe TRBD1 (6 bases). Germline V gives CDR1 LNHNV, CDR2 YYDKDF (reference sequence). The V end was cut by 0 bases, the J end by 10 bases, with 13 bases between. The CDR3 runs to 14 residues. CDR3 protein: CATSREGGGGPQHF. In DNA, the CDR3 is TGTGCCACCAGCAGAGAGGGGGGCGGGGGTCCCCAGCATTTT.

The gene calls are TRBV29-1 and TRBJ2-3, with D perhaps TRBD2 (5 bases). V was clipped by 4 bases and J by 0 bases, with 5 bases between them. In germline, CDR1 is SQVTM, CDR2 ANQGSEA. This CDR3 comprises 12 residues. The CDR3, as DNA: TGCAGCGTTGGGAGGAGCACAGATACGCAGTATTTT. Protein product: CSVGRSTDTQYF.

The chain carries TRBV6-5 and TRBJ1-5; D call uncertain. This CDR3 comprises 13 residues. Trimming took off 0 bases at V and 3 bases at J, with 3 bases between the two ends. The V gene's germline CDR1 is MNHEY and CDR2 SVGAGI. The CDR3 sequence is CASSYSSNQPQHF. The CDR3 nucleotides are TGTGCCAGCAGTTACTCGTCCAATCAGCCCCAGCATTTT.

The rearrangement uses TRBV9 and TRBJ1-5, with no clear D. Germline-derived CDR1 and CDR2 are SGDLS and YYNGEE. The V gene lost 2 bases and the J gene lost 4 bases, with 13 bases spanning the gap. The CDR3 has 15 amino acids. The CDR3 coding sequence is TGTGCCAGCAGCGTCGACCCGGGCAGAAATCAGCCCCAGCATTTT. Protein sequence: CASSVDPGRNQPQHF.

This clone was seen once. The V gene is TRBV4-3, the J gene TRBJ1-2; unclear D gene. CDR1 LGHNA and CDR2 YSLEER come from the germline V gene. The CDR3 runs to 12 residues. The V and J ends lost 0 bases and 8 bases respectively, with 7 bases between them. CDR3 sequence: CASSQEKWGYTF. The CDR3, as DNA: TGCGCCAGCAGCCAAGAAAAGTGGGGCTACACCTTC.

The chain uses TRBV10-3 and TRBJ1-4; 9 bases agree with TRBD1. The CDR3 contains 13 residues. Germline loops: CDR1 ENHRY, CDR2 SYGVKD. V lost 4 bases to trimming and J lost 6 bases; unmatched junction nucleotides: 0. The CDR3 DNA reads TGTGCCATCAGTGGGACAGGGGATGAAAAACTGTTTTTT. Amino acids: CAISGTGDEKLFF.

The V call is TRBV7-3, the J call TRBJ2-1; 12 bases agree with TRBD2. With 7 bases clipped from V and 8 bases from J, the junction kept 9 bases outside the gene matches. This CDR3 region has 15 residues. Germline loops: CDR1 SGHTA, CDR2 FQGTGA. The CDR3 nucleotides are TGTGCCAGCAACTCCGGACTAGCGGGGATCGATGAGCAGTTCTTC. This encodes CASNSGLAGIDEQFF.

This clone was seen only a few times. The chain employs TRBV10-1 and TRBJ2-2; no clear D. The CDR3 has 13 amino acids. From germline, CDR1 is WNHNN and CDR2 SYGVQD (reference sequence). The V end lost 6 bases, the J end lost 2 bases, and 7 bases lay between the germline ends. Here the CDR3 DNA reads TGCGCCAGCAGAGAATTCAACACCGGGGAGCTGTTTTTT. As protein: CASREFNTGELFF.

The chain employs TRBV28 and TRBJ1-1; tentative D call: TRBD1 (5 bases). This CDR3 is built from 18 residues. The germline V and J ends were trimmed by 1 base and 0 bases, with 18 bases remaining between them. Germline-derived CDR1 and CDR2 are MDHEN and SYDVKM. CDR3 bases: TGTGCCAGCAGTTTATTCCTGGGGGGGGAGCCATTGAACACTGAAGCTTTCTTT. It encodes CASSLFLGGEPLNTEAFF.

This rearrangement joins TRBV5-1 to TRBJ2-1; D is unclear. The germline V gene has CDR1 SGHRS and CDR2 YFSETQ. The CDR3 covers 15 residues. V lost 0 bases and J lost 1, with 8 bases in between. The CDR3 sequence is CASSLEGLSYNEQFF. CDR3 in DNA: TGCGCCAGCAGCTTGGAGGGCCTGTCCTACAATGAGCAGTTCTTC.